The 27 T cell receptor beta chains below come from one sample, sequenced in a study of human T cells and chemical hapten exposure. From the RACE reads, TCRdb called clonotypes with MiXCR, one entry per CDR3 protein. The profile shows about 54,000 distinct CDR3 sequences, more than 9% of them singletons. The time point: patch test 2, 6 weeks after DPC sensitization. Treatment indicated: therapeutic diphenylcyclopropenone sensitization with weekly scalp DPC. The sample here was whole blood, taken in connection with sensitization to the hapten diphenylcyclopropenone (DPC). The receptors originated from a woman between 45 and 60 years old with alopecia areata. Some clones in this sample may be carry-over from other donors' samples.

This clonotype appeared a few times. The rearrangement uses TRBV19 and TRBJ2-1, with TRBD1 as a possible D gene (6 bases). Germline values: CDR1 LNHDA, CDR2 SQIVND (reference sequence). Deletions cut 5 bases from V and 9 bases from J, with 17 bases between. The CDR3 is made up of 14 amino acids. The CDR3 DNA sequence: TGTGCCAGTAGTGTATCCGGGACACCAATTGAGCAGTTCTTC. It encodes CASSVSGTPIEQFF.

The gene calls are TRBV3-1 and TRBJ2-5; D gene uncertain. This CDR3 comprises 15 residues. Germline assignment: CDR1 LGHDT and CDR2 YNNKEL (reference sequence). V lost 4 bases, J lost 2 bases, and 14 bases lay in between. The CDR3 coding sequence is TGTGCCAGCAGCCCCCGTCCCGGCAGACAAGAGACCCAGTACTTC. Its protein is CASSPRPGRQETQYF.

This clonotype was counted a few times. The rearrangement links TRBV12-3 or TRBV12-4 to TRBJ2-7; D call uncertain. Deletions cut 3 bases from V and 7 bases from J, with 7 bases between. The CDR3 totals 11 residues. CDR3 DNA: TGTGCCAGCAGTTTCTCTAGGGAGCAGTACTTC. Translated, it gives CASSFSREQYF.

The chain recombines TRBV12-3 or TRBV12-4 with TRBJ2-4; either TRBD1 or TRBD2 may supply D (6 bases each). The V end was cut by 4 bases, the J end by 6 bases, with 19 bases between. This CDR3 is 16 amino acids long. CDR3 bases: TGTGCCAGCAGTTCCGATGGAGGGGGATTGGGAAACATTCAGTACTTC. This gives the protein CASSSDGGGLGNIQYF.

The chain links TRBV7-2 to TRBJ2-1, with D possibly matching TRBD2 (5 bases). The germline gives CDR1 SGHTA, CDR2 FQGNSA. The length of the CDR3 is 15 residues. The ends were cut back, 5 bases at V and 0 bases at J, with 11 bases in the middle. This chain's CDR3 is CASSQRESSYNEQFF. CDR3 bases: TGTGCCAGCAGCCAGAGGGAGAGCTCCTACAATGAGCAGTTCTTC.

The rearrangement joins TRBV20-1 to TRBJ1-5, with 8 bases lining up with TRBD1. The CDR3 has 14 amino acids. The V gene end was trimmed by 5 bases and the J gene end by 2 bases; junction bases not matched to a gene: 5. In germline, CDR1 is DFQATT, CDR2 SNEGSKA (reference sequence). CDR3: CSAVDRGGNQPQHF. The CDR3 DNA reads as TGCAGTGCTGTTGACAGGGGAGGCAATCAGCCCCAGCATTTT.

There are many counts of this clonotype. The chain links TRBV2 to TRBJ1-1; D possibly corresponds to TRBD1 (5 bases). There are 13 residues in the CDR3. V lost 6 bases and J 5 bases, leaving 13 bases between the germline ends. Germline V gene sequence: CDR1 SNHLY, CDR2 FYNNEI. CDR3 DNA: TGTGCCAGCAGGACCTTCGGGGGAACTGAAGCTTTCTTT. This translates into CASRTFGGTEAFF.

This clonotype was counted many times. The V gene is TRBV3-1, the J gene TRBJ1-1, with unresolved D. Per the germline V gene, CDR1 is LGHDT and CDR2 is YNNKEL (reference sequence). Trimming removed 3 bases at V and 1 base at J, with 6 bases between. The CDR3 totals 13 residues. DNA of the CDR3: TGTGCCAGCAGCCATACTGAGAACACTGAAGCTTTCTTT. Residues: CASSHTENTEAFF.

A few counts support this clonotype. This chain connects TRBV28 to TRBJ1-1; 8 nucleotides agree with TRBD1. The CDR3 consists of 13 residues. The germline V gene encodes CDR1 MDHEN and CDR2 SYDVKM. The ends lost 5 bases at V and 8 bases at J; junction bases unmatched: 7. The CDR3 bases are TGTGCCAGCAGTGACGGACAGGGTGTGGAAGCTTTCTTT. Protein: CASSDGQGVEAFF.

In this sample, this clonotype turned up many times. The rearrangement links TRBV6-2 or TRBV6-3 to TRBJ2-7; 11 positions match TRBD2. The length of the CDR3 is 14 residues. V lost 6 bases to trimming and J lost 2 bases; unmatched junction nucleotides: 3. CDR1 and CDR2 (germline): MNHEY, SVGEGT. CDR3 protein: CASRSSGGTYEQYF. For the CDR3, the DNA is TGTGCCAGCAGATCTAGCGGGGGGACCTACGAGCAGTACTTC.

Only a few counts were recorded for this clonotype. At one end the junction does not follow the germline gene, possibly because of a read error. The chain links TRBV7-9 to TRBJ2-7; D gene uncertain. CDR1 and CDR2 (germline): SEHNR, FQNEAQ (reference sequence). This CDR3 has 13 residues. The CDR3 reads CASSFNQEGWTSF. In DNA form, the CDR3 reads TGTGCCAGCAGCTTTAATCAGGAAGGCTGGACCAGCTTC.

This clonotype occurred many times. The chain couples TRBV28 to TRBJ1-6; D possibly corresponds to TRBD1 (5 bases). Germline lookup yields CDR1 MDHEN and CDR2 SYDVKM. Deletions cut 6 bases from V and 5 bases from J, with 20 bases between. The CDR3 contains 17 residues. CDR3 protein: CASSSAGGGYNNSPLHF. CDR3 sequence (DNA): TGTGCCAGCAGCTCCGCTGGGGGGGGTTACAATAATTCACCCCTCCACTTT.

There are a few counts of this clonotype. CDR3 loop: CASGAGGFYEQYF. Written as DNA, the CDR3 is TGTGCCAGCGGCGCAGGGGGCTTCTACGAGCAGTACTTC. V gene TRBV28 combines with J gene TRBJ2-7, with TRBD1 identical over 8 bases. This CDR3 contains 13 residues. CDR1 and CDR2 from the germline V gene are MDHEN and SYDVKM. Germline trimming cut 8 bases from V and 3 bases from J; bases unmatched to any gene: 6.

This clonotype showed up just once. The CDR3: CASSLGQGHSMNTEAFF. The CDR3 bases are TGTGCCAGCAGCTTAGGGCAGGGACACTCCATGAACACTGAAGCTTTCTTT. V and J are TRBV7-8 and TRBJ1-1; D perhaps matches TRBD1 (6 bases). The CDR3 length is 17 residues. Germline V gives CDR1 SGHVS, CDR2 FQNEAQ. With 1 base removed from V and 0 bases from J, the gap between germline ends came to 15 bases.

This clonotype turned up a few times. The CDR3 DNA reads as TGTGCCAGCAGGTCAGACAGGGAGGTATCCTACGAGCAGTACTTC. Translating gives CASRSDREVSYEQYF. The V call is TRBV6-6, the J call TRBJ2-7; D may be TRBD1 (7 bases). V was pared by 6 bases and J by 1 base, with 16 bases between. The CDR3 is made up of 15 amino acids. Germline CDR1 and CDR2: MNHNY and SVGAGI (reference sequence).

In this sample, this clonotype turned up many times. V usage is TRBV28 and J usage is TRBJ2-5; 9 bases agree with TRBD1. Germline CDR1 MDHEN, CDR2 SYDVKM. The CDR3 consists of 15 residues. Trimming cost V 1 base and J 5 bases; bases outside gene matches: 5. The CDR3 region is CASSLSQGAGETQYF. CDR3 sequence (DNA): TGTGCCAGCAGTTTATCACAGGGGGCAGGGGAGACCCAGTACTTC.

This rearrangement joins TRBV28 to TRBJ2-3; 7 nucleotides line up with TRBD1. The V gene end was trimmed by 8 bases and the J gene end by 0 bases; junction bases not matched to a gene: 5. The CDR3 is made up of 14 amino acids. Germline V lookup: CDR1 MDHEN, CDR2 SYDVKM. The CDR3 loop is CASLQGISTDTQYF. The DNA of the CDR3 is TGTGCCAGCCTACAGGGGATAAGCACAGATACGCAGTATTTT.

The table lists this clonotype with a few counts. The chain joins TRBV12-3 or TRBV12-4 to TRBJ2-4; D may be TRBD1 (6 bases). V was clipped by 6 bases and J by 1 base, with 7 bases between them. The CDR3 is 13 residues long. The DNA of the CDR3 is TGTGCCAGCAGCCAGGGGGCCAAAAACATTCAGTACTTC. Protein: CASSQGAKNIQYF.

This clonotype came up many times. The chain couples TRBV10-3 to TRBJ2-3; TRBD2 is a possible D gene (5 bases). V was pared by 6 bases and J by 0 bases, with 10 bases between. The CDR3 is 14 amino acids. The germline gives CDR1 ENHRY, CDR2 SYGVKD. As DNA, the CDR3 is TGTGCCATCAGCCCGGGGTCTAGCACAGATACGCAGTATTTT. Encoded protein: CAISPGSSTDTQYF.

This sequence joins TRBV12-3 or TRBV12-4 and TRBJ2-7; D is possibly TRBD1 (6 bases). Trimming left V 5 bases short and J 4 bases short, with 12 bases between. The CDR3 spans 13 residues. The CDR3 DNA is TGTGCCAGCAGTCAGGGACATAAGTACGAGCAGTACTTC. It translates to CASSQGHKYEQYF.

This clonotype has only a few counts. This rearrangement joins TRBV2 to TRBJ1-5, with TRBD1 as a possible D gene (5 bases). Germline lookup yields CDR1 SNHLY and CDR2 FYNNEI. V dropped 8 bases and J dropped 3 bases, with 8 bases sitting between them. The CDR3 has 12 residues. The DNA of the CDR3 is TGTGCCAGCGGCAGGGACAATCAGCCCCAGCATTTT. Amino acid sequence: CASGRDNQPQHF.

This clonotype has ten or more counts. This rearrangement joins TRBV29-1 to TRBJ1-1; no clear D gene. Trimming took off 4 bases at V and 4 bases at J, with 10 bases between the two ends. Germline V gene data show CDR1 as SQVTM and CDR2 as ANQGSEA. The CDR3 length is 12 residues. CDR3 protein: CSVVESATEAFF. The CDR3 bases are TGCAGCGTTGTGGAGTCAGCCACTGAAGCTTTCTTT.

V usage is TRBV29-1 and J usage is TRBJ1-1; no reliable D call. From germline, CDR1 is SQVTM and CDR2 ANQGSEA. V was shortened by 5 bases and J by 9 bases, with 10 bases between the two germline ends. CDR3 length equals 10 residues. The CDR3 DNA reads as TGCAGCGTTCGACTGGAAAAAGCTTTCTTT. It translates to CSVRLEKAFF.

The chain joins TRBV28 to TRBJ2-1; TRBD2 might be the D (5 bases). This CDR3 spans 13 amino acids. The V end was cut by 2 bases, the J end by 7 bases, with 9 bases between. Per the germline V gene, CDR1 is MDHEN and CDR2 is SYDVKM. The CDR3 protein is CASSLIARNEQFF. CDR3 DNA: TGTGCCAGCAGTTTAATAGCGAGGAATGAGCAGTTCTTC. Combining the CDR3 with reference TRBV28 and TRBJ2-1 gives the whole variable domain DVKVTQSSRYLVKRTGEKVFLECVQDMDHENMFWYRQDPGLGLRLIYFSYDVKMKEKGDIPEGYSVSREKKERFSLILESASTNQTSMYLCASSLIARNEQFFGPGTRLTVL.

This clonotype was seen many times. The V call is TRBV6-5, the J call TRBJ1-5; D is uncertain. This CDR3 contains 13 residues. Germline values: CDR1 MNHEY, CDR2 SVGAGI. Trimming took off 5 bases at V and 5 bases at J, with 10 bases between the two ends. This chain's CDR3 is CASSGSPDQPQHF. CDR3 in DNA: TGTGCCAGCAGTGGAAGCCCCGATCAGCCCCAGCATTTT.

This clonotype was recorded many times. The chain joins TRBV5-1 to TRBJ2-3; 12 positions agree with TRBD2. V trimming: 6 bases; J trimming: 2 bases; junction bases outside the gene matches: 7. CDR3 length: 16 amino acids. Looked up from germline, CDR1 is SGHRS and CDR2 is YFSETQ. CDR3 DNA: TGCGCCAGCACCCCGACTAGCGGGGGACCCACAGATACGCAGTATTTT. Protein product: CASTPTSGGPTDTQYF. Filled out from reference TRBV5-1 and TRBJ2-3, the complete variable domain reads KAGVTQTPRYLIKTRGQQVTLSCSPISGHRSVSWYQQTPGQGLQFLFEYFSETQRNKGNFPGRFSGRQFSNSRSEMNVSTLELGDSALYLCASTPTSGGPTDTQYFGPGTRLTVL.

This clonotype was counted many times. The chain's CDR3 is CASSDDGSPTNEKLFF. The CDR3 coding sequence is TGCGCCAGCAGCGATGATGGAAGTCCAACTAATGAAAAACTGTTTTTT. The chain uses TRBV5-1 and TRBJ1-4; unclear D gene. CDR1 is SGHRS and CDR2 is YFSETQ in the germline V gene. V was pared by 4 bases and J by 0 bases, with 13 bases between. The CDR3 runs to 16 residues.